Listed below are T cell receptor beta chains from one sample, sequenced in a study of regulatory dendritic cells for organ transplantation. Sequencing used immunoSEQ multiplex PCR; TCRdb keeps in-frame clones, though not all of them. The sample has 26,000 or so clones; around 80% are singletons. The material sequenced was naive CD4+ T cells from blood. The source is a human donor in good health. Each CDR3 is given with its conserved first and last residue. Each record gives: clone size, J gene, D gene, V gene, CDR3 DNA, CDR3 protein. A D gene is named only where the DNA matches it firmly. The size field is filled for only some rows; it gives once, few, many or a size class.

few | TRBJ1-2 | TRBD1 | TRBV6-5 | TGTGCCAGCAGTACCTCGGGACAGGGTTTCGGCTACACCTTC | CASSTSGQGFGYTF
NA | TRBJ2-1 | TRBD1 | TRBV2 | TGTGCCAGCAGTACAGACAGGGGAACGTTCTACAATGAGCAGTTCTTC | CASSTDRGTFYNEQFF
NA | TRBJ1-2 | TRBD1 | TRBV19 | TGTGCCAGTAGTTCACAACAGGGGAACTATGGCTACACCTTC | CASSSQQGNYGYTF
NA | TRBJ2-7 | NA | TRBV7-9 | TGTGCCACCAATCTGGACAGATTGAACGAGCAGTACTTC | CATNLDRLNEQYF
NA | TRBJ2-3 | TRBD2 | TRBV7-2 | TGTGCCAGCAGCTTTCGACTAGCGGGGACCGCAGATACGCAGTATTTT | CASSFRLAGTADTQYF
NA | TRBJ2-3 | TRBD1 | TRBV5-1 | TGCGCCAGCAGCTCCTGGACAGGGACGGGCACAGATACGCAGTATTTT | CASSSWTGTGTDTQYF
once | TRBJ1-2 | NA | TRBV9 | TGTGCCAGCAGCCCCCGGCGAGGGAAATCTAACTATGGCTACACCTTC | CASSPRRGKSNYGYTF
NA | TRBJ2-5 | NA | TRBV5-6 | TGTGCCAGCAGCTTGGAAACAGGGCTCCAAGAGACCCAGTACTTC | CASSLETGLQETQYF
NA | TRBJ1-1 | NA | TRBV7-9 | TGTGCCAGCTCCAAGGGGGGGGGCTGGACTGAAGCTTTCTTT | CASSKGGGWTEAFF
once | TRBJ1-4 | NA | TRBV2 | TGTGCCAGCAGTGCCCGGACAGTCAAAAATGAAAAACTGTTTTTT | CASSARTVKNEKLFF
NA | TRBJ1-4 | NA | TRBV14 | TGTGCCAGCAGCCAAGTGGGGGGGTCTAATGAAAAACTGTTTTTT | CASSQVGGSNEKLFF
once | TRBJ2-1 | TRBD2 | TRBV2 | TGTGCCAGCAGTGGACTAGCGGGGGGGCACAATGAGCAGTTCTTC | CASSGLAGGHNEQFF
NA | TRBJ2-7 | TRBD1 | TRBV7-9 | TGTGCCAGCAGCTTAGGGACAGGGAACAACGAGCAGTACTTC | CASSLGTGNNEQYF
NA | TRBJ2-7 | TRBD2 | TRBV6-1 | TGTGCCAGCAGTGAAGCGACTAGCGGGGGGCTTTCGTGGAACGAGCAGTACTTC | CASSEATSGGLSWNEQYF
NA | TRBJ2-1 | NA | TRBV21-1 | TGTGCCAGCAGCATACGGGACAGGGGCTACAATGAGCAGTTCTTC | CASSIRDRGYNEQFF
NA | TRBJ2-7 | TRBD1 | TRBV19 | TGTGCCAGTAGTAGGACAGGGGAGGCCTACGAGCAGTACTTC | CASSRTGEAYEQYF
NA | TRBJ2-3 | NA | TRBV10-3 | TGTGCCATCAGTGGCGGACAGATAGGTTACACAGATACGCAGTATTTT | CAISGGQIGYTDTQYF
NA | TRBJ2-7 | TRBD2 | TRBV2 | TGTGCCAGCATTCCACTAGCGGGCGCCTACGAGCAGTACTTC | CASIPLAGAYEQYF
NA | TRBJ2-2 | NA | TRBV27 | TGTGCCAGCAGCCCGTTACCGGGGACTTTCACCGGGGAGCTGTTTTTT | CASSPLPGTFTGELFF
few | TRBJ1-1 | NA | TRBV28 | TGTGCCAGCAGTGGAGGAGGGATACCGAGTGAAGCTTTCTTT | CASSGGGIPSEAFF
NA | TRBJ1-1 | TRBD1 | TRBV19 | TGTGCCAGTAGTTCGGGGGGGACAGGGCCCACTGAAGCTTTCTTT | CASSSGGTGPTEAFF
NA | TRBJ1-1 | NA | TRBV15 | TGTGCCACCAGCCGACCCGGGGGGAGGAACACTGAAGCTTTCTTT | CATSRPGGRNTEAFF
NA | TRBJ2-7 | TRBD1 | TRBV19 | TGTGCCAGCGGGTCCTGGCAGGGGGCTGGATCCTACGAGCAGTACTTC | CASGSWQGAGSYEQYF
NA | TRBJ2-5 | TRBD2 | TRBV19 | TGTGCCAGTAGTCGGGGAGGGGAGACCCAGTACTTC | CASSRGGETQYF
NA | TRBJ2-7 | NA | TRBV5-1 | TGCGCCAGCAGCGCCGACAGGTATTACGAGCAGTACTTC | CASSADRYYEQYF
NA | TRBJ2-2 | TRBD2 | TRBV9 | TGTGCCAGCAGCCCAACAAAAAGGGAGGCGGGGGTTGACGGGGAGCTGTTTTTT | CASSPTKREAGVDGELFF
NA | TRBJ2-2 | TRBD2 | TRBV9 | TGTGCCAGCAGCGTCTTAGCGGGGGGCCCGAACACCGGGGAGCTGTTTTTT | CASSVLAGGPNTGELFF
NA | TRBJ1-4 | NA | TRBV7-9 | TGTGCCAGCAGCCCCACCCAGGGTAATGAAAAACTGTTTTTT | CASSPTQGNEKLFF
few | TRBJ2-2 | TRBD2 | TRBV27 | TGTGCCAGCAGTATTACGGGACTACCAACCGGGGAGCTGTTTTTT | CASSITGLPTGELFF
NA | TRBJ2-5 | NA | TRBV2 | TGTGCCAGCAGTGAAATGACAGACGAAGAGACCCAGTACTTC | CASSEMTDEETQYF
NA | TRBJ2-3 | TRBD2 | TRBV5-1 | TGCGCCAGCAGCTTGGGCTTCGGGGGGGGCACAGATACGCAGTATTTT | CASSLGFGGGTDTQYF
NA | TRBJ2-5 | TRBD1 | TRBV5-4 | TGTGCCAGCAGCGCCAGGGACAGTAGAGAGACCCAGTACTTC | CASSARDSRETQYF
NA | TRBJ2-5 | TRBD1 | TRBV5-1 | TGCGCCAGCAGCATCGGACAGGCCCAAGAGACCCAGTACTTC | CASSIGQAQETQYF
once | TRBJ1-5 | NA | TRBV19 | TGTGCCAGTAGTATAGAAGGCCTGGGCTGGCAGCCCCAGCATTTT | CASSIEGLGWQPQHF
NA | TRBJ2-5 | NA | TRBV18 | TGTGCCAGCTCACCCAACAGGGATGGGGAGACCCAGTACTTC | CASSPNRDGETQYF
NA | TRBJ2-2 | NA | TRBV4-2 | TGTGCCAGCAGCCAAGGCGGTAGAGAGCCCGGGGAGCTGTTTTTT | CASSQGGREPGELFF
NA | TRBJ2-2 | NA | TRBV19 | TGTGCCAGTACCAGGGACACCAACACCGGGGAGCTGTTTTTT | CASTRDTNTGELFF
NA | TRBJ1-1 | NA | TRBV18 | TGTGCCAGCTCACTGAAAGGGGAATTGAACACTGAAGCTTTCTTT | CASSLKGELNTEAFF
NA | TRBJ2-3 | TRBD2 | TRBV5-1 | TGCGCCAGCACCGGGACTAGCGGGCCAGATACGCAGTATTTT | CASTGTSGPDTQYF
few | TRBJ1-5 | TRBD1 | TRBV2 | TGTGCCAGCAGCACCTACCCGGGACAGGGATATAGCAATCAGCCCCAGCATTTT | CASSTYPGQGYSNQPQHF
NA | TRBJ2-3 | NA | TRBV18 | TGTGCCAGCTCACAATCCAGGAGCACAGATACGCAGTATTTT | CASSQSRSTDTQYF
few | TRBJ1-5 | NA | TRBV2 | TGTGCCAGCAGTGCTCGGACAGCTAATCAGCCCCAGCATTTT | CASSARTANQPQHF
few | TRBJ1-1 | NA | TRBV5-1 | TGCGCCAGCTACAACATGAACACTGAAGCTTTCTTT | CASYNMNTEAFF
NA | TRBJ2-3 | NA | TRBV2 | TGTGCCAGCAGTGAGGCCCGTTTAAATACGCAGTATTTT | CASSEARLNTQYF
NA | TRBJ1-4 | NA | TRBV19 | TGTGCCAGTAGTATAAGAGAAACAGGAGAAAAACTGTTTTTT | CASSIRETGEKLFF
NA | TRBJ2-2 | TRBD1 | TRBV7-3 | TGTGCCAGCAGCAAGACAGGGGGCGCGAACACCGGGGAGCTGTTTTTT | CASSKTGGANTGELFF
NA | TRBJ1-2 | NA | TRBV7-9 | TGTGCCAGCAGCTTCGAGAACGGAGACTACACCTTC | CASSFENGDYTF
NA | TRBJ1-4 | NA | TRBV19 | TGTGCCAGTAGTGGGGACATGTATGCAACTAATGAAAAACTGTTTTTT | CASSGDMYATNEKLFF
NA | TRBJ1-1 | NA | TRBV19 | TGTGCCAGTAGTATAGTCGGACAGACATTCGAAGCTTTCTTT | CASSIVGQTFEAFF
NA | TRBJ1-4 | NA | TRBV4-1 | TGCGCCAGCAGCCAAGGAGGTATTTCCAATAATGAAAAACTGTTTTTT | CASSQGGISNNEKLFF
few | TRBJ2-7 | NA | TRBV9 | TGTGCCAGCAGCGGTGGGGATAGCGCTTCCTACGAGCAGTACTTC | CASSGGDSASYEQYF
NA | TRBJ2-7 | NA | TRBV11-2 | TGTGCCAGCAGCTTAGGGACAGAAACCTACGAGCAGTACTTC | CASSLGTETYEQYF
NA | TRBJ2-3 | TRBD2 | TRBV6-5 | TGTGCCAGCAGTTACAGAGGACTAGCGCCGGCAGATACGCAGTATTTT | CASSYRGLAPADTQYF
NA | TRBJ1-5 | NA | TRBV25-1 | TGTGCCAGCCGGGGGGGTTACGGGCAGCCCCAGCATTTT | CASRGGYGQPQHF
NA | TRBJ2-1 | NA | TRBV4-2 | TGTGCCAGCAGCCAAGATCTGGAGGGAGCCTACAATGAGCAGTTCTTC | CASSQDLEGAYNEQFF
NA | TRBJ1-5 | TRBD1 | TRBV5-6 | TGTGCCAGCAGCTTCCAACAGGGGAATCAGCCCCAGCATTTT | CASSFQQGNQPQHF